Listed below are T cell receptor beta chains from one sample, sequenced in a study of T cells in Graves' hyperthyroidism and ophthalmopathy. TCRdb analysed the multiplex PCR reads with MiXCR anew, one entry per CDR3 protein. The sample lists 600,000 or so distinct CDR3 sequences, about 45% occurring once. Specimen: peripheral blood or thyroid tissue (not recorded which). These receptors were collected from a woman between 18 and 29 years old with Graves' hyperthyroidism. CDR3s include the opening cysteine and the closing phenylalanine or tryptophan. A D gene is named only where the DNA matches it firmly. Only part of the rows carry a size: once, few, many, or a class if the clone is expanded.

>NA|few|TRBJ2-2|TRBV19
TGTGCCAGTAGTACAGTGGGGTTTACCGGGGAGCTGTTTTTT
CASSTVGFTGELFF
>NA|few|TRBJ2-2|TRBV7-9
TGTGCCAGCAGCCATGACGTTTCCGGGGAGCTGTTTTTT
CASSHDVSGELFF
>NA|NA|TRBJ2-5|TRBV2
TGTGCCAGCAGTGAGAGTAGGGGATTTGCGACGAAGACCCAGTACTTC
CASSESRGFATKTQYF
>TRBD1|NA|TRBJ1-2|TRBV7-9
TGCGCCAGCAGCCAAGATAACGGACAGGATGAGCTACACACCTTC
CASSQDNGQDELHTF
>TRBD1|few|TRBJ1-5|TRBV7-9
TGTGCCAGCAGCGCGCCCGGGACAGGGGGCAATCAGCCCCAGCATTTT
CASSAPGTGGNQPQHF
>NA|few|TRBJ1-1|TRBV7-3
TGTGCCAGCAGCTTATGGACGGGCACTGAAGCTTTCTTT
CASSLWTGTEAFF
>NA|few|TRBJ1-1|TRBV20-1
TGCAGTGCTAGAGACCTTTTACCTGCGAACACTGAAGCTTTCTTT
CSARDLLPANTEAFF
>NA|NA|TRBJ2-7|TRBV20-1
TGCAGTGCTAGAGATCTGGCCGGGTTGGTGGAGCAGTACTTC
CSARDLAGLVEQYF
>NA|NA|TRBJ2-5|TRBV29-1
TGCAGCGCCGTTCAGTCGGGACAGACCCAGTACTTC
CSAVQSGQTQYF
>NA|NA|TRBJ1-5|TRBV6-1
TGTGCCAGCAGCCTCGGACGGCCCCAGCCCCAGCATTTT
CASSLGRPQPQHF
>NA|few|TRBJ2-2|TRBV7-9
TGTGCCATCCTTCCCCGGGCCAACACCGGGGAGCTGTTTTTT
CAILPRANTGELFF
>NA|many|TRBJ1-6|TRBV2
TGTGCCAGCTGTAGCTCCTATAATTCACCCCTCCACTTT
CASCSSYNSPLHF
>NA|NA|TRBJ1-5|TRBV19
TGTGCCAGTAGTTGGGGAGGGGGGCTCGATCAGCCCCAGCATTTT
CASSWGGGLDQPQHF
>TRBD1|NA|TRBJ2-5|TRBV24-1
TGTGCCACCCGCGGACAGGCTAACCTAGAGACCCAGTACTTC
CATRGQANLETQYF
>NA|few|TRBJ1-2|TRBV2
TGTGCCAGCACCCATGGCTATGGCTACACCTTC
CASTHGYGYTF
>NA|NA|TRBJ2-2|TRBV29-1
TGCAGCGTTGAAGGGGGGCAGGGGAACACCGGGGAGCTGTTTTTT
CSVEGGQGNTGELFF
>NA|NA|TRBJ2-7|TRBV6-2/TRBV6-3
TGTGCCAGCAGTTACGGGGGGATCGGTGAGCAGTACTTC
CASSYGGIGEQYF
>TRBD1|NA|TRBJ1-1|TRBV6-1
TGTGCCAGCAGCCTTATAGACAGGGAGAACACTGAAGCTTTCTTT
CASSLIDRENTEAFF
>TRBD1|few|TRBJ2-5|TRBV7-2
TGTGCCAGCAGCCCCAGGGGGCCCCAAGAGACCCAGTACTTC
CASSPRGPQETQYF
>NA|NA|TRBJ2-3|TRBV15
TGTGCCACCAGCACAGATACGCAGTATTTT
CATSTDTQYF
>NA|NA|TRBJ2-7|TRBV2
TGTGCCACCAGTGATTTTTGTGGGGGCTACGAGCAGTACTTC
CATSDFCGGYEQYF
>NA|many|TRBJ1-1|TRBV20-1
TGCAGTGCTAGACTAAACACTGAAGCTTTCTTT
CSARLNTEAFF
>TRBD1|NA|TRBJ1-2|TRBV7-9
TGTGCCAGCAGCCCCGTCAACAGGGGGGCTTGGAACTATGGCTACACCTTC
CASSPVNRGAWNYGYTF
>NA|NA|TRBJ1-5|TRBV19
TGTGCCAGTAGTACCCCGGGGCAGCCCAATCAGCCCCAGCATTTT
CASSTPGQPNQPQHF
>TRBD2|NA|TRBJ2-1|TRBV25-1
TGTGCCAGCAGTGAATACTTGACCGCGGGACTAGCGGGAGTTGATGAGCAGTTCTTC
CASSEYLTAGLAGVDEQFF
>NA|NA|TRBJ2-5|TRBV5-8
TGTGCCAGCAGCTGGTGGACAGTACAAGAGACCCAGTACTTC
CASSWWTVQETQYF
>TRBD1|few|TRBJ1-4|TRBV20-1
TGCAGTGCTAGAGATGAACAGGGGTGGGAAAAACTGTTTTTT
CSARDEQGWEKLFF
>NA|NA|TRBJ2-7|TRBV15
TGTGCCACCAGCAGAGTAGGGGCCTCCTACGAGCAGTACTTC
CATSRVGASYEQYF
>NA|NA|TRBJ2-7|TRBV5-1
TGCGCCAGCAGCCACGACTTCGGTACCTACGAGCAGTACTTC
CASSHDFGTYEQYF
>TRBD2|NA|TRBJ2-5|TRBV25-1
TGTGCCAGCAGTGATGATCCGGGACTAGCGGGAGGGCAAGAGACCCAGTACTTC
CASSDDPGLAGGQETQYF
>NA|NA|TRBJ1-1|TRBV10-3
TGTGCCATCAGTGCTACGGGTGGCCCTGAAGCTTTCTTT
CAISATGGPEAFF
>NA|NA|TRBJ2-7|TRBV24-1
TGTGCCACCAGTGGCGGTGGGGCCTACTACGAGCAGTACTTC
CATSGGGAYYEQYF
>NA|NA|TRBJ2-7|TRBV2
TGTGCCAGCAGGTACAGGGTCTACTACGAGCAGTACTTC
CASRYRVYYEQYF
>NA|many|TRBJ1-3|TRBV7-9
TGTGCCAGCACCCCTAGCCGCTCTGGAAACACCATATATTTT
CASTPSRSGNTIYF
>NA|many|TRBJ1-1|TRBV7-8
TGTGCCAGCAGCTTAGTGGGCCAAATCACTGAAGCTTTCTTT
CASSLVGQITEAFF
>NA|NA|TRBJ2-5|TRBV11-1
TGTGCCAGCAGCGGACAGTCACAAGAGACCCAGTACTTC
CASSGQSQETQYF
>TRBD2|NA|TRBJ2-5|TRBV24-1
TGTGCCACCAGTGCCGCTGGACTAGCGGGAGAGACCCAGTACTTC
CATSAAGLAGETQYF
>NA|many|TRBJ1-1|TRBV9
TGTGCCAGCAGCGTAGTCCACACTGAAGCTTTCTTT
CASSVVHTEAFF
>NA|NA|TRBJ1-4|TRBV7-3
TGTGCCAGCAGCGGGGGGGAGAACAATGAAAAACTGTTTTTT
CASSGGENNEKLFF
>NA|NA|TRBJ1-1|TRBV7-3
TGTGCCAGCAGCTTATCGATTCTCTGGGCAGGGAACACTGAAGCTTTCTTT
CASSLSILWAGNTEAFF
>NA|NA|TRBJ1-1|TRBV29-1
TGTGCCTGGACTTTAACCGGGACAGAAGCTTTCTTT
CAWTLTGTEAFF